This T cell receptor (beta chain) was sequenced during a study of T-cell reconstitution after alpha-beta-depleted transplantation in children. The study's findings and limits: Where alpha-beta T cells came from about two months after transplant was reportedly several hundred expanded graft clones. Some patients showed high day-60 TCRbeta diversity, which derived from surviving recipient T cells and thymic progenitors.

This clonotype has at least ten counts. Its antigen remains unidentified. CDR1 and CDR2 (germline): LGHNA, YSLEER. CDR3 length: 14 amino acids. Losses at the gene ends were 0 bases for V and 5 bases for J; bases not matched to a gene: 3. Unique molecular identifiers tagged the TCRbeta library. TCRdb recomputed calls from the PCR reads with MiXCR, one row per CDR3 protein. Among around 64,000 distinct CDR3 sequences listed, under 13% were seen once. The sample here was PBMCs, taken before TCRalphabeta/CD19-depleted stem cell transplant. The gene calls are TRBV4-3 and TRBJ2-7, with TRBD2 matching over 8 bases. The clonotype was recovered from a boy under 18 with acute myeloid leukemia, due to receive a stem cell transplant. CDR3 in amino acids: CASSQEWTSNEQYF. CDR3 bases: TGCGCCAGCAGCCAAGAATGGACTAGCAACGAGCAGTACTTC.